This T cell receptor beta chain was sequenced during a study of blood T cell repertoires in COVID-19. Libraries were prepared by immunoSEQ multiplex PCR; TCRdb keeps only in-frame clonotypes and omits some of them. Among about 310,000 clones listed, roughly 84% were seen once. Trimming removed 4 bases from V and 3 bases from J; junction bases left unmatched: 9. CDR3 length: 16 residues. In germline, CDR1 is SGHDT, CDR2 YYEEEE. The J gene is TRBJ1-2, the V gene TRBV5-6, with 10 bases lining up with TRBD1. The sequenced material came from peripheral blood. The TCR originated in a man over 45 with active or convalescent COVID-19. The CDR3 DNA reads as TGTGCCAGCAGCCTTAACTTGGACAGGGGGGACTATGGCTACACCTTC. Encoded protein: CASSLNLDRGDYGYTF.